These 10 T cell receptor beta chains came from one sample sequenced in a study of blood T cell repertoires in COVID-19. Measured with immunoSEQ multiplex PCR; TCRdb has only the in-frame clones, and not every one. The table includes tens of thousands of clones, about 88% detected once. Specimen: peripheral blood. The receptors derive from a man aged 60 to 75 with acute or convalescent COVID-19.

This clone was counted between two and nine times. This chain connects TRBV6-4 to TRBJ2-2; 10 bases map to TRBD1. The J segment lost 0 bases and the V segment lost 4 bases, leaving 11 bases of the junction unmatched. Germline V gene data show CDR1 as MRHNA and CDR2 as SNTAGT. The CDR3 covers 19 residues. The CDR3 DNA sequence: TGTGCCAGCAGTGTGACAGGGGGCGCCTCCCTGTCGAACACCGGGGAGCTGTTTTTT. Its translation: CASSVTGGASLSNTGELFF.

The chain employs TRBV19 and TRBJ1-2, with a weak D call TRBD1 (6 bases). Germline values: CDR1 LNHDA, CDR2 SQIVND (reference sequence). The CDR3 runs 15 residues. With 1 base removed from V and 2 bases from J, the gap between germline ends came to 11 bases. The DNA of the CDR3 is TGTGCCAGTAGTATAGTCCAGGGGCGGAACTATGGCTACACCTTC. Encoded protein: CASSIVQGRNYGYTF.

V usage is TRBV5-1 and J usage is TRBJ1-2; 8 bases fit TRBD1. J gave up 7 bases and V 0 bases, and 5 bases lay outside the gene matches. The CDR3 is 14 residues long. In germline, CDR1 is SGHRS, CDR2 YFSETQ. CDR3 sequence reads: CASSLASGGSGYTF. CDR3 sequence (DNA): TGCGCCAGCAGCTTGGCATCAGGGGGCTCTGGCTACACCTTC.

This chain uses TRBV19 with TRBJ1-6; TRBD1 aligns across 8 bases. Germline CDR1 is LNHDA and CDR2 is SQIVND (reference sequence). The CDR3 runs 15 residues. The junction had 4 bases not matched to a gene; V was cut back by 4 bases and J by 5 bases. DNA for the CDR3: TGTGCCAGTAGTAGACAGGGGAACGATAATTCACCCCTCCACTTT. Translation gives CASSRQGNDNSPLHF.

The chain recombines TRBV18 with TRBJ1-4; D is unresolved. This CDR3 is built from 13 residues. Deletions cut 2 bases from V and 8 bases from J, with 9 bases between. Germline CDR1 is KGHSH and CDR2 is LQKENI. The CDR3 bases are TGTGCCAGCTCACCAGGGCTCCAGGAAAAACTGTTTTTT. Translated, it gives CASSPGLQEKLFF.

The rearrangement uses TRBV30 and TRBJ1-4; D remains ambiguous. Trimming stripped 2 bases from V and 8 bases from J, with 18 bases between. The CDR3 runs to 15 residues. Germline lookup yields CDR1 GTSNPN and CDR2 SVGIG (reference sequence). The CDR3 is CAWSSRIRSGEKLFF. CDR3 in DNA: TGTGCCTGGAGTTCAAGGATCCGGTCGGGGGAAAAACTGTTTTTT. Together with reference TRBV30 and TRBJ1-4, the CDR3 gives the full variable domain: SQTIHQWPATLVQPVGSPLSLECTVEGTSNPNLYWYRQAAGRGLQLLFYSVGIGQISSEVPQNLSASRPQDRQFILSSKKLLLSDSGFYLCAWSSRIRSGEKLFFGSGTQLSVL.

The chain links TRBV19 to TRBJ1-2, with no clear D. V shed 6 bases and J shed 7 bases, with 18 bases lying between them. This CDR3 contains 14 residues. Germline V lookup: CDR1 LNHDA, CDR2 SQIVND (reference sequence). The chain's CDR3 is CASRLDGQVGGYTF. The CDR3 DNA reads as TGTGCCAGTAGACTAGATGGGCAGGTTGGTGGCTACACCTTC. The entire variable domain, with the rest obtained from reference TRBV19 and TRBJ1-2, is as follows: DGGITQSPKYLFRKEGQNVTLSCEQNLNHDAMYWYRQDPGQGLRLIYYSQIVNDFQKGDIAEGYSVSREKKESFPLTVTSAQKNPTAFYLCASRLDGQVGGYTFGSGTRLTVV.

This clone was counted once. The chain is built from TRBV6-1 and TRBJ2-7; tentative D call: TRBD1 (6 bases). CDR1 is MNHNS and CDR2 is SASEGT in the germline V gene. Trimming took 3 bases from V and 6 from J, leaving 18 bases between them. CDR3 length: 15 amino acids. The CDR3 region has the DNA TGTGCCAGCAGTGATTCCCATACAGGGACGACCGAGCAGTACTTC. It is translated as CASSDSHTGTTEQYF.

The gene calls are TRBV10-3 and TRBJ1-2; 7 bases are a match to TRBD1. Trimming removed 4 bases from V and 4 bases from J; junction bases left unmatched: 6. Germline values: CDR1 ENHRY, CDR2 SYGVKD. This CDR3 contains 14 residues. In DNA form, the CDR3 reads TGTGCCATCAGTGGGGACAGCAACATCTATGGCTACACCTTC. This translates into CAISGDSNIYGYTF.

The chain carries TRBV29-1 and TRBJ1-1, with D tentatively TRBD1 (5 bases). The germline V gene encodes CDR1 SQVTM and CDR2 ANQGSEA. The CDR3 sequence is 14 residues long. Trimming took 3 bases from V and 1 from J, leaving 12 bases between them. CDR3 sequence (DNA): TGCAGCGTTGACCAGGACACCCGGAACACTGAAGCTTTCTTT. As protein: CSVDQDTRNTEAFF. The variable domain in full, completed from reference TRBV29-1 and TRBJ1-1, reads SAVISQKPSRDICQRGTSLTIQCQVDSQVTMMFWYRQQPGQSLTLIATANQGSEATYESGFVIDKFPISRPNLTFSTLTVSNMSPEDSSIYLCSVDQDTRNTEAFFGQGTRLTVV.